Included here is one T cell receptor beta chain sequence, with context. Antigen specificity is unknown. The sample belongs to a study of response to subunit inactivated influenza vaccine. Overall study findings and caveats: New T cells are recruited in small numbers by each seasonal influenza vaccination, according to the authors' suggestion.

TCRdb reprocessed the RT-PCR reads with MiXCR, giving one entry per CDR3 protein. Of roughly 790,000 distinct CDR3 sequences listed, over 20% are singletons. The germline V gene has CDR1 MGHDK and CDR2 SYGVNS. The CDR3 runs to 14 residues. V was pared by 0 bases and J by 5 bases, with 8 bases between. This chain joins TRBV25-1 and TRBJ1-5; the D is unclear. Source: PBMCs from blood, taken more than 4 days after vaccination. The origin of this receptor is a man in his fifties who received an inactivated influenza vaccine. The CDR3 reads CASSEYRAYQPQHF. DNA of the CDR3: TGTGCCAGCAGTGAATATCGCGCGTATCAGCCCCAGCATTTT.